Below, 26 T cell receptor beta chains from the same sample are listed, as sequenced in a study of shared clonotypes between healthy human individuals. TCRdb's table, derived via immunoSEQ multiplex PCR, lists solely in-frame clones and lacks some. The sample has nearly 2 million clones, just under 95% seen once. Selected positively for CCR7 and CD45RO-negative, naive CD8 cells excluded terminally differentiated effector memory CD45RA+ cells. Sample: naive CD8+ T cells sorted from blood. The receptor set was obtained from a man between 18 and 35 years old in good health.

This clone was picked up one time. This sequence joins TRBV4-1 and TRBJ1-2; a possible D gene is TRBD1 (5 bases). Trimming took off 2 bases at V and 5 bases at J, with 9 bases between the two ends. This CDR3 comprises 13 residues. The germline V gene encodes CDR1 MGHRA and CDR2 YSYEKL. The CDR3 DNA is TGCGCCAGCAGCCAACAGGGACCGTATGGCTACACCTTC. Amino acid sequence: CASSQQGPYGYTF.

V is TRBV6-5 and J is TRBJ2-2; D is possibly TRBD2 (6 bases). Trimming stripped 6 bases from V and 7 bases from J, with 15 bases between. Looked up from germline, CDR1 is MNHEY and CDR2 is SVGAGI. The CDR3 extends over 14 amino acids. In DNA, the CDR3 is TGTGCCAGCAGAAGAAAATCGGAGGGCGGGGAGCTGTTTTTT. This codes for CASRRKSEGGELFF.

The CDR3 loop is CASSPFPNNQPQHF. Here the CDR3 DNA reads TGTGCCAGCAGCCCCTTCCCTAACAATCAGCCCCAGCATTTT. The chain uses TRBV9 and TRBJ1-5; D unclear. Germline loops: CDR1 SGDLS, CDR2 YYNGEE. The CDR3 totals 14 residues. V lost 4 bases and J lost 3, with 11 bases in between. Filled out from reference TRBV9 and TRBJ1-5, the complete variable domain reads DSGVTQTPKHLITATGQRVTLRCSPRSGDLSVYWYQQSLDQGLQFLIQYYNGEERAKGNILERFSAQQFPDLHSELNLSSLELGDSALYFCASSPFPNNQPQHFGDGTRLSIL.

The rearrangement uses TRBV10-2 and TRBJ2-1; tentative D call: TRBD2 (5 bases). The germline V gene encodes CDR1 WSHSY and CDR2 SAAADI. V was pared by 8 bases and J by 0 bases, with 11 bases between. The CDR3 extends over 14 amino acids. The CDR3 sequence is CASSDFHSYNEQFF. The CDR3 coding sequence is TGCGCCAGCTCGGACTTCCACTCCTACAATGAGCAGTTCTTC.

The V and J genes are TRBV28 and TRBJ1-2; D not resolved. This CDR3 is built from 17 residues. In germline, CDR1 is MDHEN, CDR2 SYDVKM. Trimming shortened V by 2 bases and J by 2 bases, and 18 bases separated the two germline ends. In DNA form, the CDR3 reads TGTGCCAGCAGTTTAATGGTGTGGCTCGAGGCGAACTATGGCTACACCTTC. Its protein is CASSLMVWLEANYGYTF.

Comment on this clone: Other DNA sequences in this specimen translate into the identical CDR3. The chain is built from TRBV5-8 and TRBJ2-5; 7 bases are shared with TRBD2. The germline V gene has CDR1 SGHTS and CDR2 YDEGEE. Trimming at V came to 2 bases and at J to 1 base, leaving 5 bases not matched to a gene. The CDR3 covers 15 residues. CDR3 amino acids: CASSLGSGTQETQYF. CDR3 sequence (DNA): TGTGCCAGCAGCTTAGGCAGCGGGACCCAAGAGACCCAGTACTTC.

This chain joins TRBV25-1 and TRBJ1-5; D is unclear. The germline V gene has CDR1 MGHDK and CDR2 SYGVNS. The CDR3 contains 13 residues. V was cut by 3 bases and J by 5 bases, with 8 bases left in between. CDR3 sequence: CASSEAAHQPQHF. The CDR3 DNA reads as TGTGCCAGCAGTGAGGCCGCCCATCAGCCCCAGCATTTT.

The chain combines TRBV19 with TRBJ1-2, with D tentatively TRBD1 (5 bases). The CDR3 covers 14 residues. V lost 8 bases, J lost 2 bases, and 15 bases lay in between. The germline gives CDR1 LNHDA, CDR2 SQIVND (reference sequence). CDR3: CASPLDIGNYGYTF. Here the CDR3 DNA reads TGTGCCAGTCCGCTGGACATAGGAAACTATGGCTACACCTTC.

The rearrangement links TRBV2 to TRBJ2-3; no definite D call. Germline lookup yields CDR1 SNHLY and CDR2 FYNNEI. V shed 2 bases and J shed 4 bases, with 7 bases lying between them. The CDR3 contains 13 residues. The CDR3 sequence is CASSERQSDTQYF. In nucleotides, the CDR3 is TGTGCCAGCAGTGAAAGGCAGTCAGATACGCAGTATTTT.

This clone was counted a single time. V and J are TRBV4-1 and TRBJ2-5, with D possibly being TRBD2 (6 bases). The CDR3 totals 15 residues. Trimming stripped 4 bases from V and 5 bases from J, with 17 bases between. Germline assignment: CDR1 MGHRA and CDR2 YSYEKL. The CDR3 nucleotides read TGCGCCAGCAGCCGGCTGCTAGGACGGGAGGAGACCCAGTACTTC. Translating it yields CASSRLLGREETQYF.

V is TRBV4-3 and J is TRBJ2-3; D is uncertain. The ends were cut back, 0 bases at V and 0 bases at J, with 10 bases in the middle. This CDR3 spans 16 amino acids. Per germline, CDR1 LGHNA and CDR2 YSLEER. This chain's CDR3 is CASSQDVPASTDTQYF. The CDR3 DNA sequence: TGCGCCAGCAGCCAAGACGTCCCAGCGAGCACAGATACGCAGTATTTT.

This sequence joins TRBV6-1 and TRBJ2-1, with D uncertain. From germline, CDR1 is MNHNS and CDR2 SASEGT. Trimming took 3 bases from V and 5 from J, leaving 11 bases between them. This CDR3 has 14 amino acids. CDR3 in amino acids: CASSDVAGDNEQFF. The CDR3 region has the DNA TGTGCCAGCAGTGATGTGGCAGGAGACAATGAGCAGTTCTTC.

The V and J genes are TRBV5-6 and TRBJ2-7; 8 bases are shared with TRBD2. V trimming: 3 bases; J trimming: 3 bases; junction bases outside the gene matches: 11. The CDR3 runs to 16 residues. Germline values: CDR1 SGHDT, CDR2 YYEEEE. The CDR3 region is CASSSPGLVTYYEQYF. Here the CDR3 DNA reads TGTGCCAGCAGCTCCCCGGGACTAGTCACCTACTACGAGCAGTACTTC. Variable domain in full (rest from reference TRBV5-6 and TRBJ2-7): DAGVTQSPTHLIKTRGQQVTLRCSPKSGHDTVSWYQQALGQGPQFIFQYYEEEERQRGNFPDRFSGHQFPNYSSELNVNALLLGDSALYLCASSSPGLVTYYEQYFGPGTRLTVT.

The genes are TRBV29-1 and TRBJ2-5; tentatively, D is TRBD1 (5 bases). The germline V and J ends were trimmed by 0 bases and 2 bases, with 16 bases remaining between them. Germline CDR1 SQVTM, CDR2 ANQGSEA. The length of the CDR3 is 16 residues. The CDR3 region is CSVEDPSTEIQETQYF. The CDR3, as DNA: TGCAGCGTTGAAGATCCCTCGACAGAAATTCAAGAGACCCAGTACTTC. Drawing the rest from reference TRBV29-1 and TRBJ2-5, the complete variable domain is SAVISQKPSRDICQRGTSLTIQCQVDSQVTMMFWYRQQPGQSLTLIATANQGSEATYESGFVIDKFPISRPNLTFSTLTVSNMSPEDSSIYLCSVEDPSTEIQETQYFGPGTRLLVL.

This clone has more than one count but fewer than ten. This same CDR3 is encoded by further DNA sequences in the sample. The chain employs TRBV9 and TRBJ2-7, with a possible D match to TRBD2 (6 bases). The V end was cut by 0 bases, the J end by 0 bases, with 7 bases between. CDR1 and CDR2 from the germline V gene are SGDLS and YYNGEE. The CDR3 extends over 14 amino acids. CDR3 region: CASSVDGGSYEQYF. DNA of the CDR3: TGTGCCAGCAGCGTAGACGGGGGCTCCTACGAGCAGTACTTC.

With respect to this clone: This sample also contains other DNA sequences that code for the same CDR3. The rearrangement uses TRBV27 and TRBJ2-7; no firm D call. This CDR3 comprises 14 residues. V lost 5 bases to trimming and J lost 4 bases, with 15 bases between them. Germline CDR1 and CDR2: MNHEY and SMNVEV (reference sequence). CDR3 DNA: TGTGCCAGCAGTCTCCTTGGTAGGGATTACGAGCAGTACTTC. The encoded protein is CASSLLGRDYEQYF.

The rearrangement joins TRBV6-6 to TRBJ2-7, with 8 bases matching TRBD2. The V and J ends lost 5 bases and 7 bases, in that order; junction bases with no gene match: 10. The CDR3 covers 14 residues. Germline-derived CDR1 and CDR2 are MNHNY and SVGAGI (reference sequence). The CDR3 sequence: CASSGGTRSWEQYF. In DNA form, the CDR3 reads TGTGCCAGCAGTGGCGGGACTAGGAGCTGGGAGCAGTACTTC.

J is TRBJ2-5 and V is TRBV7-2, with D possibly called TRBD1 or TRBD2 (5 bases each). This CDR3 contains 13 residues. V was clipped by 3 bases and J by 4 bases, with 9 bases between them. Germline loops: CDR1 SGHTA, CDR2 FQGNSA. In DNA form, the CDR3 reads TGTGCCAGCAGCTTGCGTGGGGGAGAGACCCAGTACTTC. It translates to CASSLRGGETQYF.

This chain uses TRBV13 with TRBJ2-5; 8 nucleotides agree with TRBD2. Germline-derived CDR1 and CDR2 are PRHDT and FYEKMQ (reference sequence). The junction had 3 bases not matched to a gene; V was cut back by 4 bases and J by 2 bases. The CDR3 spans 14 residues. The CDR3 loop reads CASSSIAGQETQYF. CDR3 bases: TGTGCCAGCAGCTCAATAGCGGGGCAAGAGACCCAGTACTTC.

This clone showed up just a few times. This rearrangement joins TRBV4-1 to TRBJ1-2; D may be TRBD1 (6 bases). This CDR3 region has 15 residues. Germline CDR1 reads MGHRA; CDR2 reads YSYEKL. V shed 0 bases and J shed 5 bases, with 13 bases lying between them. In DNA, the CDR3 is TGCGCCAGCAGCCAAGATCGGACAGAGGGGTATGGCTACACCTTC. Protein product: CASSQDRTEGYGYTF.

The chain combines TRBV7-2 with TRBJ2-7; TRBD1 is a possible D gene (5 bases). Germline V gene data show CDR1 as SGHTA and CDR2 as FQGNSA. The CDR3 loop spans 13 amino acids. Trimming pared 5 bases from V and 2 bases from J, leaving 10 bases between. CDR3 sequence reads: CASSQTATYEQYF. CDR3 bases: TGTGCCAGCAGCCAGACAGCCACCTACGAGCAGTACTTC.

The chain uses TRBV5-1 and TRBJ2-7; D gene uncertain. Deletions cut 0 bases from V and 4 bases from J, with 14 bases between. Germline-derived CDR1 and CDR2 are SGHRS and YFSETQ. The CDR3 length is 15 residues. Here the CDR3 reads CASSLVSGPLYEQYF. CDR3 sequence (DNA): TGCGCCAGCAGCTTGGTGTCGGGTCCCCTTTACGAGCAGTACTTC.

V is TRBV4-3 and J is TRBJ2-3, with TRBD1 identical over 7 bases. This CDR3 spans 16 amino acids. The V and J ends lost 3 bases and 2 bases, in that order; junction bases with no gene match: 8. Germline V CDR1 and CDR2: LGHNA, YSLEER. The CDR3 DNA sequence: TGCGCCAGCAGCCATCTCGGACAGGAGGACACAGATACGCAGTATTTT. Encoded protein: CASSHLGQEDTDTQYF.

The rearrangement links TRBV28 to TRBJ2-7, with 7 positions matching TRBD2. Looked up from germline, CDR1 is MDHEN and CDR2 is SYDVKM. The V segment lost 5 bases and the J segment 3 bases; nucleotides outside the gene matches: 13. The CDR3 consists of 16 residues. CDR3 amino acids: CASSLVTLGLGYEQYF. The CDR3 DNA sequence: TGTGCCAGCAGTCTGGTAACTCTTGGACTAGGCTACGAGCAGTACTTC.

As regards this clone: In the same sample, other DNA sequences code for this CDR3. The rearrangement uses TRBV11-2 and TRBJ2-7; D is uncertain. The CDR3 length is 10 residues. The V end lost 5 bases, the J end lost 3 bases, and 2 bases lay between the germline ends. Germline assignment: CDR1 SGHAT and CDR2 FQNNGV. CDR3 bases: TGTGCCAGCAGCGGCTACGAGCAGTACTTC. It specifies CASSGYEQYF.

CDR3 protein: CASSWDPLETQYF. As DNA, the CDR3 is TGTGCCAGCAGCTGGGACCCACTAGAGACCCAGTACTTC. The chain joins TRBV11-2 to TRBJ2-5; possibly TRBD1 or TRBD2 for D (5 bases each). Trimming shortened V by 4 bases and J by 4 bases, and 10 bases separated the two germline ends. Germline V gene data show CDR1 as SGHAT and CDR2 as FQNNGV. The CDR3 consists of 13 residues.